The T cell receptor beta chain under discussion was sequenced for a study of T-cell memory formation after mild COVID-19. Study-level findings and limits: Mainly in CM and EM were contracting CD4+ clones; CD8+ were in EMRA. Prior to infection, memory already included some responding clones, suggesting cross-reactive memory joined.

This clonotype was counted between two and nine times. Its antigen remains unknown. Barcoded TCR alpha and TCR beta cDNA libraries with UMIs came from 5'RACE using constant-segment primers. TCRdb re-called the 5' RACE reads with MiXCR, one entry per CDR3 protein. This table has around 200,000 distinct CDR3 sequences, around 20% appearing once. This CDR3 contains 15 residues. CDR1 is MDHEN and CDR2 is SYDVKM in the germline V gene. Trimming pared 5 bases from V and 3 bases from J, leaving 15 bases between. The clonotype originates from a man in his late teens or twenties who had mild COVID-19 (a few samples of this study predate the infection). Cell type and time point are not known. The source material was PBMCs or a T cell subset sorted from them (not recorded which). V gene TRBV28 combines with J gene TRBJ2-3; no definite D call. DNA of the CDR3: TGTGCCAGCAGTCCGTCGGGCTCTACGACAGATACGCAGTATTTT. It codes for CASSPSGSTTDTQYF.